This T cell receptor beta chain was captured by sequencing in a study of follicular helper T cells after annual influenza vaccination. Looking at the study overall: For some subjects, blood spans the 2013-2014, 2014-2015 and 2015-2016 annual vaccinations.

Described time point: 2015-2016 season, 7 days after influenza vaccination. CDR1 is SGHVS and CDR2 is FNYEAQ in the germline V gene. The CDR3 totals 15 residues. V shed 2 bases and J shed 7 bases, with 17 bases lying between them. Only in-frame clones appear in the TCRdb table, and some are missing; sequencing was by immunoSEQ multiplex PCR. The data show about 10,000 clones, around 78% seen once. Specimen: CXCR5- memory CD4+ T cells sorted from blood, collected 7 days after influenza vaccination. The chain is built from TRBV7-6 and TRBJ2-5; tentatively, D is TRBD1 (6 bases). The clonotype was recovered from an adult who received the influenza vaccine. The CDR3 DNA reads TGTGCCAGCAGCTTAAGCCCGACAGGCCTCGGGACCCAGTACTTC. Its protein is CASSLSPTGLGTQYF. Supplemented by reference TRBV7-6 and TRBJ2-5, the full variable domain reads GAGVSQSPRYKVTKRGQDVALRCDPISGHVSLYWYRQALGQGPEFLTYFNYEAQQDKSGLPNDRFSAERPEGSISTLTIQRTEQRDSAMYRCASSLSPTGLGTQYFGPGTRLLVL.